Listed here is a single T cell receptor beta chain. Its antigen is unidentified. TCR beta CDR3 regions were amplified from RNA. First-round RT-PCR targeting the TCR CDR3 was performed with the HTBI primer set. TCRdb used MiXCR to reprocess the multiplex PCR reads, holding one entry per CDR3 protein. This sample has hundreds of thousands of distinct CDR3 sequences; about 14% occur once, and the top ten carry 10% to 13%. This specimen belongs to a study of T cells in Graves' hyperthyroidism and ophthalmopathy. Study-wide findings and caveats: In the analysis, a 13 V-J model separated ophthalmopathy from stable hyperthyroidism. Among thyroid clonotypes expanded above 0.001, most also appeared in blood.

Over 18 months, lack of ophthalmopathy progression marked Graves' hyperthyroidism as stable. This CDR3 is 16 amino acids long. Germline assignment: CDR1 SEHNR and CDR2 FQNEAQ (reference sequence). Trimming removed 5 bases from V and 5 bases from J; junction bases left unmatched: 7. The sequence came from a woman between 18 and 30 years old with Graves' hyperthyroidism. Sample: blood. The rearrangement uses TRBV7-9 and TRBJ2-7; 15 bases are a match to TRBD2. CDR3 nucleotide sequence: TGTGCCAGCAGCGTTGGGACTAGCGGGAGGACCGACGAGCAGTACTTC. It translates to CASSVGTSGRTDEQYF.